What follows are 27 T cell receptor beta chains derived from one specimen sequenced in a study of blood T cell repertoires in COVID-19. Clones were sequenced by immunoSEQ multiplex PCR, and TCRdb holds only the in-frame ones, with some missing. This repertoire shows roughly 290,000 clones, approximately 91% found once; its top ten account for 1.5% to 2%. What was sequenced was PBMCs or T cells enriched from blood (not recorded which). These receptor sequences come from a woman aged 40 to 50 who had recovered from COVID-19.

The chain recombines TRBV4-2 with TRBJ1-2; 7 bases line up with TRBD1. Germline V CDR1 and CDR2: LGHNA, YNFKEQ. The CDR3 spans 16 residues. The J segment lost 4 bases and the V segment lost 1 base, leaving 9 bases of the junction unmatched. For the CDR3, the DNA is TGTGCCAGCAGCCAAGTAGGGACAGCCGACTTCTATGGCTACACCTTC. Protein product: CASSQVGTADFYGYTF.

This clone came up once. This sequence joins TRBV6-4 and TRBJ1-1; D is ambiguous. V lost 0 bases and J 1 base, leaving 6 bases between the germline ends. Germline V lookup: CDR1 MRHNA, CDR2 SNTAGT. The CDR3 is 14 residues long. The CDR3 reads CASSDSFRNTEAFF. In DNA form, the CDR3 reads TGTGCCAGCAGTGACTCGTTCAGGAACACTGAAGCTTTCTTT.

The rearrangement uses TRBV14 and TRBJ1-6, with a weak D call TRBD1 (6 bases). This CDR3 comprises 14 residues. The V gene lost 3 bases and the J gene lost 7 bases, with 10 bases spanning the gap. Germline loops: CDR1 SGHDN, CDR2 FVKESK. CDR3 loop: CASSQQQGNSPLHF. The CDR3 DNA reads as TGTGCCAGCAGCCAGCAGCAGGGGAATTCACCCCTCCACTTT.

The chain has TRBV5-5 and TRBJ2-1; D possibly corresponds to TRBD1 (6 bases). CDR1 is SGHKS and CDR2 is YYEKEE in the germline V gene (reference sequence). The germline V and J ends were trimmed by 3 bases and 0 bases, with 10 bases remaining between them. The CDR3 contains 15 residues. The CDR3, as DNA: TGTGCCAGCAGCTGGACAGAGGGCTCCTACAATGAGCAGTTCTTC. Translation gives CASSWTEGSYNEQFF.

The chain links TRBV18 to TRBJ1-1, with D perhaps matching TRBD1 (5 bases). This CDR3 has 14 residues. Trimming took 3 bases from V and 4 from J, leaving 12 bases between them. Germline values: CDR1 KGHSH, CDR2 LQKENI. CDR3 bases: TGTGCCAGCTCACCGGGGGGAGCCTTCACTGAAGCTTTCTTT. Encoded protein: CASSPGGAFTEAFF.

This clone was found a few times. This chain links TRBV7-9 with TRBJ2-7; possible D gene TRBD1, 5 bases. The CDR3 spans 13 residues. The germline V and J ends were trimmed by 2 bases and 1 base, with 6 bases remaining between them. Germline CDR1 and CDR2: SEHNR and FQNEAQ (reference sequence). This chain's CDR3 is CASSLRQSYEQYF. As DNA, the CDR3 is TGTGCCAGCAGCTTAAGACAGTCCTACGAGCAGTACTTC.

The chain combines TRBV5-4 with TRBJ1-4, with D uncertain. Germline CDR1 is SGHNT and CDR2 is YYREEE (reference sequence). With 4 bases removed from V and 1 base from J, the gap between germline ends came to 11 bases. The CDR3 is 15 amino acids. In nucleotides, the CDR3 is TGTGCCAGCAGCCCTGGGCGGGGAACTAATGAAAAACTGTTTTTT. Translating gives CASSPGRGTNEKLFF.

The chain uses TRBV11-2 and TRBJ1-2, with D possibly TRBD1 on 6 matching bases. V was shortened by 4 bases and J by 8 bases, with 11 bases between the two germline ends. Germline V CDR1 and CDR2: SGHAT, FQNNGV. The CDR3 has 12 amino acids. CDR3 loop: CASSSRGWGYTF. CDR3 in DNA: TGTGCCAGCAGCTCCAGGGGTTGGGGCTACACCTTC.

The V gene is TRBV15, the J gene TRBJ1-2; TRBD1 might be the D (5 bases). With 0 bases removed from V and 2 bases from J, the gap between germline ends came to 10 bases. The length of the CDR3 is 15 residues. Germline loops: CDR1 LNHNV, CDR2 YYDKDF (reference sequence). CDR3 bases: TGTGCCACCAGCAGAGATCGGGCAGGGAACTATGGCTACACCTTC. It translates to CATSRDRAGNYGYTF.

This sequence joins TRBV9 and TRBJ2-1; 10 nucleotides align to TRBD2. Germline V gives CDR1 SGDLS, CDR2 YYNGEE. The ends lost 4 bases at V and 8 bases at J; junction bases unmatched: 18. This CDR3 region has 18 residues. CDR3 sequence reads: CASSPRWEGTSGIYEQFF. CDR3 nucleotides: TGTGCCAGCAGCCCGAGATGGGAAGGAACTAGCGGGATTTATGAGCAGTTCTTC.

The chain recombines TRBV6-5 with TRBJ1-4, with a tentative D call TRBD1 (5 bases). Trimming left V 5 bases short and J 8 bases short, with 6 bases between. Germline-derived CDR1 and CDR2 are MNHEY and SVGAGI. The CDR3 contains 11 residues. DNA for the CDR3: TGTGCCAGCAGTAAGGGGGAAAAACTGTTTTTT. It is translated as CASSKGEKLFF.

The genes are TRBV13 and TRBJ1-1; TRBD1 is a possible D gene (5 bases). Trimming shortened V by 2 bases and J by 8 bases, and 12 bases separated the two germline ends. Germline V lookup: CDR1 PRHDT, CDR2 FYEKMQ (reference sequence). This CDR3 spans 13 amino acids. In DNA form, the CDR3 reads TGTGCCAGCAGCTTAATTAGGGGTGGAGAAGCTTTCTTT. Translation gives CASSLIRGGEAFF.

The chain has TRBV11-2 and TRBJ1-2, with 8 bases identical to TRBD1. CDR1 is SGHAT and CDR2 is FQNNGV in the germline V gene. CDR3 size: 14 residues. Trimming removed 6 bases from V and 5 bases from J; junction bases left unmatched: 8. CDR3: CASSVLDREYGYTF. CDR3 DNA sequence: TGTGCCAGCAGTGTCTTGGACAGGGAATATGGCTACACCTTC.

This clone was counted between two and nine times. The CDR3 DNA sequence: TGTGCCAGCAGTGTCACGGGTATACCTAATGAAAAACTGTTTTTT. Its translation: CASSVTGIPNEKLFF. The rearrangement links TRBV2 to TRBJ1-4, with D hard to call. The CDR3 extends over 15 amino acids. The V end lost 4 bases, the J end lost 3 bases, and 12 bases lay between the germline ends. CDR1 is SNHLY, CDR2 FYNNEI, per germline.

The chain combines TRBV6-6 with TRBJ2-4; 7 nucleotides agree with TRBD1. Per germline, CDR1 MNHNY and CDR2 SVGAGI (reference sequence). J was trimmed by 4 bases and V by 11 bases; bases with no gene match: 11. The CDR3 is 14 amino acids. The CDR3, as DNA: TGTGCCGGGACAGACGACCCCCGAAAAAACATTCAGTACTTC. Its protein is CAGTDDPRKNIQYF.

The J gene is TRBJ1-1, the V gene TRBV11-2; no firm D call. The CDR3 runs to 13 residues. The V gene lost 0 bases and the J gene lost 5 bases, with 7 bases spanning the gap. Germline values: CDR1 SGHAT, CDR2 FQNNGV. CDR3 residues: CASSLETRTEAFF. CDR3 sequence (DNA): TGTGCCAGCAGCTTAGAGACGCGGACTGAAGCTTTCTTT.

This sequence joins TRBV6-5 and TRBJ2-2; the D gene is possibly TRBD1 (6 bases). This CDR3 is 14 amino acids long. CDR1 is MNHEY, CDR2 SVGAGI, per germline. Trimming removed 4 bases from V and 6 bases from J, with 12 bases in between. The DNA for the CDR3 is TGTGCCAGCAGTTTCGACAGGCAGGCCGGGGAGCTGTTTTTT. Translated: CASSFDRQAGELFF.

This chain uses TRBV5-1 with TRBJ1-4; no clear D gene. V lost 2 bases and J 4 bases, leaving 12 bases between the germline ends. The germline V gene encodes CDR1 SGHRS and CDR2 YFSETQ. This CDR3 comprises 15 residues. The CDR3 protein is CASSFYGMVNEKLFF. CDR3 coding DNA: TGCGCCAGCAGCTTTTACGGGATGGTTAATGAAAAACTGTTTTTT.

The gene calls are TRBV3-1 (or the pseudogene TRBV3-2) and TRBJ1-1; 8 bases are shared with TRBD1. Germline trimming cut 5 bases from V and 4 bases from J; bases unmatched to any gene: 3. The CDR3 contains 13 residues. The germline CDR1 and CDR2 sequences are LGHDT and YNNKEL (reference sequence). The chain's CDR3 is CASSYRGGTEAFF. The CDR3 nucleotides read TGTGCCAGCAGCTACAGGGGGGGCACTGAAGCTTTCTTT.

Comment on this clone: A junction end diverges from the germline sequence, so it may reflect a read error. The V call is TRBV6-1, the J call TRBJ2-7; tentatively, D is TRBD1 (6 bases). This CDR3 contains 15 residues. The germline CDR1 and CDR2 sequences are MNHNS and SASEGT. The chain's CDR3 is CASREADSAPYEQYF. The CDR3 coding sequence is TGTGCCAGCAGGGAAGCGGACAGTGCTCCCTACGAGCAGTACTTC.

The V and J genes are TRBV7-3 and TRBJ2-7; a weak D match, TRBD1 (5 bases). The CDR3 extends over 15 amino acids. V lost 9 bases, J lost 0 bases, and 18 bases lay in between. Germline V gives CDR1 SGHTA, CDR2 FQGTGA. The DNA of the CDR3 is TGTGCCAGACTTCGATGGGGCACTACCTCCTACGAGCAGTACTTC. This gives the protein CARLRWGTTSYEQYF.

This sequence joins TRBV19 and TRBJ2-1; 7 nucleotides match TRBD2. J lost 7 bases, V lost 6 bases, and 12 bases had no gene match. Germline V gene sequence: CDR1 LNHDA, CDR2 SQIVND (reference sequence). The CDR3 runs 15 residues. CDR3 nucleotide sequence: TGTGCCAGTAGCCGTGGGAGGGGCGGGTCAAATGAGCAGTTCTTC. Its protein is CASSRGRGGSNEQFF.

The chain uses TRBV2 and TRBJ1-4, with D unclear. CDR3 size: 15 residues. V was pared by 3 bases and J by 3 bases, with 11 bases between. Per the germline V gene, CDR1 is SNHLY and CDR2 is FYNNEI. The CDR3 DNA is TGTGCCAGCAGTGATCGGAGTGGCCCTAATGAAAAACTGTTTTTT. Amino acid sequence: CASSDRSGPNEKLFF.

The CDR3 coding sequence is TGTGCCAGCAGCTTGGGCGCTAGCGGGAATAAGCAGTACTTC. This gives the protein CASSLGASGNKQYF. The chain has TRBV5-4 and TRBJ2-7; 9 bases are shared with TRBD2. The CDR3 length is 14 residues. Per germline, CDR1 SGHNT and CDR2 YYREEE (reference sequence). Germline trimming cut 0 bases from V and 8 bases from J; bases unmatched to any gene: 6.

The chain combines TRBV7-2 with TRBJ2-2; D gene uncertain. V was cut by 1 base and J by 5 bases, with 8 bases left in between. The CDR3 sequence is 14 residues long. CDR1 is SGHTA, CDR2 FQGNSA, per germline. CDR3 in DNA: TGTGCCAGCAGCTTAGAATCCATGACCGGGGAGCTGTTTTTT. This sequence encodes CASSLESMTGELFF. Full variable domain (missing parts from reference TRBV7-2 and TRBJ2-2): GAGVSQSPSNKVTEKGKDVELRCDPISGHTALYWYRQSLGQGLEFLIYFQGNSAPDKSGLPSDRFSAERTGGSVSTLTIQRTQQEDSAVYLCASSLESMTGELFFGEGSRLTVL.

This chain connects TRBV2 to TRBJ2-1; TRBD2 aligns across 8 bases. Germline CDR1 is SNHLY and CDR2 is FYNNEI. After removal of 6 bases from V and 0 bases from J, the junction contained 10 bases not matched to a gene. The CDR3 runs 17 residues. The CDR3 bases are TGTGCCAGCAGCGGATACCTAGCGGGCTTCTCCTACAATGAGCAGTTCTTC. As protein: CASSGYLAGFSYNEQFF.

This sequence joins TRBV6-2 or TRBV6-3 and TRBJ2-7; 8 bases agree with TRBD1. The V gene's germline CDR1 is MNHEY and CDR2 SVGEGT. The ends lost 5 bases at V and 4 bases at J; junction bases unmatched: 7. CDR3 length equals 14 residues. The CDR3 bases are TGTGCCAGCAGTAAGACCGGGACAGGATACGAGCAGTACTTC. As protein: CASSKTGTGYEQYF.